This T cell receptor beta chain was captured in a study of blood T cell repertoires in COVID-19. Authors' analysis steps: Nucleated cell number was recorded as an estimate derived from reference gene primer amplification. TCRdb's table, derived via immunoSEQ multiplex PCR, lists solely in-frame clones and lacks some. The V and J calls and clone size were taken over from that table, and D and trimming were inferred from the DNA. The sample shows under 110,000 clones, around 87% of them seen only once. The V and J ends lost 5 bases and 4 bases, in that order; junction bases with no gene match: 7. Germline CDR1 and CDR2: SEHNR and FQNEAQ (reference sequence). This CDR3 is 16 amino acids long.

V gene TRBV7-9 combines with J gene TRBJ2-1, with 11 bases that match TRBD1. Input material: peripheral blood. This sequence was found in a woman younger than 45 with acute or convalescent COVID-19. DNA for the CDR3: TGTGCCAGCAGCCCTCCGGGGACAGGGGGATACAATGAGCAGTTCTTC. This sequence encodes CASSPPGTGGYNEQFF.